The clone carrying this TCR beta chain occurred a few times. The second PCR ran about 6 to 12 cycles with a sample-barcoded 5' primer and J-beta primers. TCRdb re-analysed the 5' RACE reads in MiXCR, keeping a single row per CDR3 protein. The sample holds 890,000 or so distinct CDR3 sequences, approximately 59% seen once. Trimming shortened V by 9 bases and J by 3 bases, and 9 bases separated the two germline ends. The CDR3 contains 12 residues. Germline V CDR1 and CDR2: LNHNV, YYDKDF (reference sequence). This sample was included in a study of blood T cells in healthy people across ages. Sequenced input: blood. The TCR was taken from a man under 40 in good health. The chain uses TRBV15 and TRBJ2-1; no reliable D call. As DNA, the CDR3 is TGTGCCACTAGGACGGACTACAATGAGCAGTTCTTC. Residues: CATRTDYNEQFF.